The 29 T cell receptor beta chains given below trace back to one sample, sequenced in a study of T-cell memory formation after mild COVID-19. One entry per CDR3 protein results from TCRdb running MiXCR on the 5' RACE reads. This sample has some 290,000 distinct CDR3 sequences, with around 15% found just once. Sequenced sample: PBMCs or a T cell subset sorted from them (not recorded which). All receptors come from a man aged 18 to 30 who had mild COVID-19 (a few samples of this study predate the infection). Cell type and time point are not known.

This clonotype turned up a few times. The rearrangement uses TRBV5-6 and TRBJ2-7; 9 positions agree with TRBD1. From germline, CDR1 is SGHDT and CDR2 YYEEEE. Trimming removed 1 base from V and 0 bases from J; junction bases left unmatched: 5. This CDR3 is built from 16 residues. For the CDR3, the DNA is TGTGCCAGCAGCTTGTGGGGGACAGGGAGCTCCTACGAGCAGTACGTC. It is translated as CASSLWGTGSSYEQYV.

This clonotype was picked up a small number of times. CDR3 sequence: CASSLEMGPWIPLHF. The CDR3, as DNA: TGTGCCAGCAGCTTAGAAATGGGGCCATGGATCCCCCTCCACTTT. The rearrangement links TRBV7-2 to TRBJ1-6; D may be TRBD1 (5 bases). The CDR3 length is 15 residues. Trimming removed 1 base at V and 13 bases at J, with 17 bases between. Germline-derived CDR1 and CDR2 are SGHTA and FQGNSA. The entire variable domain, with the rest obtained from reference TRBV7-2 and TRBJ1-6, is as follows: GAGVSQSPSNKVTEKGKDVELRCDPISGHTALYWYRQSLGQGLEFLIYFQGNSAPDKSGLPSDRFSAERTGGSVSTLTIQRTQQEDSAVYLCASSLEMGPWIPLHFGNGTRLTVT.

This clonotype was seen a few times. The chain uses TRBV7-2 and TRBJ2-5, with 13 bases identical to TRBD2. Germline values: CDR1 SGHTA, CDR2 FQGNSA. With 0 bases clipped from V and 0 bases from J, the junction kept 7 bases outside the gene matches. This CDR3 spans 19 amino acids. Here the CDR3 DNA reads TGTGCCAGCAGCTTAGCTCGGACTAGCGGGGGAGGGTACCAAGAGACCCAGTACTTC. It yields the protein CASSLARTSGGGYQETQYF.

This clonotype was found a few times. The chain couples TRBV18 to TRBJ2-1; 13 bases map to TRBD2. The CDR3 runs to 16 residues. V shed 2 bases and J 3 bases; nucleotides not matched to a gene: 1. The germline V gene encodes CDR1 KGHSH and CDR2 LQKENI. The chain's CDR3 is CASSPGTSGVYNEQFF. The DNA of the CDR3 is TGTGCCAGCTCACCAGGGACTAGCGGGGTCTACAATGAGCAGTTCTTC. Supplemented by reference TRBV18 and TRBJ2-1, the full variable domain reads NAGVMQNPRHLVRRRGQEARLRCSPMKGHSHVYWYRQLPEEGLKFMVYLQKENIIDESGMPKERFSAEFPKEGPSILRIQQVVRGDSAAYFCASSPGTSGVYNEQFFGPGTRLTVL.

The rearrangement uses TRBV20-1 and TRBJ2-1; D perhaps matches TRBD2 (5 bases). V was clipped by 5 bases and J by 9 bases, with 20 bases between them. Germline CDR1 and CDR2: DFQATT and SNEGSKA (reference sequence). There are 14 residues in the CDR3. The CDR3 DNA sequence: TGCAGTGCTGCCTTCGATAGCGACGTGGGTGAGCAGTTCTTC. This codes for CSAAFDSDVGEQFF.

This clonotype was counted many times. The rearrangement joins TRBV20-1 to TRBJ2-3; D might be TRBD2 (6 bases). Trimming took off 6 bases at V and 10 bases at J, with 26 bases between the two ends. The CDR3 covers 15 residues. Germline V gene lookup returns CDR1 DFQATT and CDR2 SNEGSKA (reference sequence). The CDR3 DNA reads TGCAGTGCCTCTCCCCCACTGGCGGGGTTGTATGCGCAGTATTTT. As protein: CSASPPLAGLYAQYF.

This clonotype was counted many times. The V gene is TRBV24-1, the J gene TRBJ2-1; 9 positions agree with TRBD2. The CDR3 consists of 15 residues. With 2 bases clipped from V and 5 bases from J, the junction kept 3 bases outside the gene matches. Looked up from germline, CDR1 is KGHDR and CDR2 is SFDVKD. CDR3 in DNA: TGTGCCACCAGTGATTCGGCTAGCGGGAACAATGAGCAGTTCTTC. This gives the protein CATSDSASGNNEQFF.

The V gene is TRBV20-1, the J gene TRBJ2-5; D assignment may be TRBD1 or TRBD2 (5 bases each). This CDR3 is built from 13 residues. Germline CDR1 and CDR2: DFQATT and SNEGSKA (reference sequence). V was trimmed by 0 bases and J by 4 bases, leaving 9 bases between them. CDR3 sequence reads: CSARDAGAETQYF. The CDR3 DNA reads TGCAGTGCTAGAGACGCCGGGGCAGAGACCCAGTACTTC.

The CDR3 protein is CASSFEGAPEETQYF. The CDR3 DNA sequence: TGCGCCAGCAGCTTTGAGGGGGCTCCAGAAGAGACCCAGTACTTC. This chain connects TRBV5-1 to TRBJ2-5; 7 bases are a match to TRBD1. CDR1 is SGHRS and CDR2 is YFSETQ in the germline V gene. This CDR3 spans 15 amino acids. With V trimmed by 2 bases and J by 3 bases, 7 bases remained unmatched. Drawing the rest from reference TRBV5-1 and TRBJ2-5, the complete variable domain is KAGVTQTPRYLIKTRGQQVTLSCSPISGHRSVSWYQQTPGQGLQFLFEYFSETQRNKGNFPGRFSGRQFSNSRSEMNVSTLELGDSALYLCASSFEGAPEETQYFGPGTRLLVL.

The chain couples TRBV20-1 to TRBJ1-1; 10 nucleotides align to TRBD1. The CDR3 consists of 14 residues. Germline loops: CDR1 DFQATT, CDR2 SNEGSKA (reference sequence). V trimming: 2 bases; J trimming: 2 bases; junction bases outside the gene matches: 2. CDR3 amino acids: CSARRDRGNTEAFF. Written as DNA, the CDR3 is TGCAGTGCTAGAAGGGACAGGGGAAACACTGAAGCTTTCTTT.

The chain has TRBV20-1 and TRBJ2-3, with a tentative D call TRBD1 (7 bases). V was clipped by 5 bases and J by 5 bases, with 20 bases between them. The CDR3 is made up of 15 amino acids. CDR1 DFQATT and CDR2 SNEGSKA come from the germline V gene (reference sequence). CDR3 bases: TGCAGTGCTGCCACCCGGGACTCAGGGGGAGATACGCAGTATTTT. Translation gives CSAATRDSGGDTQYF.

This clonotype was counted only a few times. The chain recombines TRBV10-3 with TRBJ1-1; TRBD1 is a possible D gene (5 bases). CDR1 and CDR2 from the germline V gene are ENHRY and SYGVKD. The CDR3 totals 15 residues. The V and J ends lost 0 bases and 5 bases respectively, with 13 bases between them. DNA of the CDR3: TGTGCCATCAGTGAGTCTGGACACCTGAGTACTGAAGCTTTCTTT. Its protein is CAISESGHLSTEAFF.

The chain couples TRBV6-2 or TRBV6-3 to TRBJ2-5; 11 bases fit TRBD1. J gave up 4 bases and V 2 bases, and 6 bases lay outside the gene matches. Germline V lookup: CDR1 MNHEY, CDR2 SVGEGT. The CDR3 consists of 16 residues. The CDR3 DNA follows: TGTGCCAGCAGTTACGTTCGTGGGACAGGGGGAGAGACCCAGTACTTC. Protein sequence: CASSYVRGTGGETQYF.

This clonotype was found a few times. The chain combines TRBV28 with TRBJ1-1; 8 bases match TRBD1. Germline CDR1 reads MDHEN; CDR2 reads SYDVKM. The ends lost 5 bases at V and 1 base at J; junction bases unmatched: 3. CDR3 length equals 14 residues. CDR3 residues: CASSLGQANTEAFF. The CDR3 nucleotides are TGTGCCAGCAGTCTGGGACAGGCGAACACTGAAGCTTTCTTT.

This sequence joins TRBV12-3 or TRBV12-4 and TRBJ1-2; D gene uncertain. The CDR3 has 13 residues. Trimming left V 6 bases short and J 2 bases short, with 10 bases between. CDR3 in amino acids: CASSNRENYGYTF. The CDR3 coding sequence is TGTGCCAGCAGCAACCGGGAGAACTATGGCTACACCTTC.

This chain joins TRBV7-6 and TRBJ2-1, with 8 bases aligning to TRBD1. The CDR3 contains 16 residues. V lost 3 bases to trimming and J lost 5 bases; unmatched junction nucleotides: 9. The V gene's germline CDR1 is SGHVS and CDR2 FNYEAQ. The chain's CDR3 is CASSFSDRARDNEQFF. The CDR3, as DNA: TGTGCCAGCAGCTTCTCGGACAGGGCAAGGGACAATGAGCAGTTCTTC.

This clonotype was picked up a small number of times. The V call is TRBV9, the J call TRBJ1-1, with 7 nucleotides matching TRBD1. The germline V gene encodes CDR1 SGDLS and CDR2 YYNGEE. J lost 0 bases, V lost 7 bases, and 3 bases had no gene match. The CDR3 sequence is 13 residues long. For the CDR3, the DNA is TGTGCCAGCGCGGACAGGCTGAACACTGAAGCTTTCTTT. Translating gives CASADRLNTEAFF. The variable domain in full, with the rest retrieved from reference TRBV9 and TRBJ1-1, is DSGVTQTPKHLITATGQRVTLRCSPRSGDLSVYWYQQSLDQGLQFLIQYYNGEERAKGNILERFSAQQFPDLHSELNLSSLELGDSALYFCASADRLNTEAFFGQGTRLTVV.

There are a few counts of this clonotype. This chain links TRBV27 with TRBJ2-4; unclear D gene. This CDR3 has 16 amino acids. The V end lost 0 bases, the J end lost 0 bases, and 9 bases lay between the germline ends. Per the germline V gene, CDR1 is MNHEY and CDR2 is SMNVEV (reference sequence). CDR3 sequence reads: CASSLSGFLAKNIQYF. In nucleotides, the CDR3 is TGTGCCAGCAGTTTATCAGGCTTTCTAGCCAAAAACATTCAGTACTTC.

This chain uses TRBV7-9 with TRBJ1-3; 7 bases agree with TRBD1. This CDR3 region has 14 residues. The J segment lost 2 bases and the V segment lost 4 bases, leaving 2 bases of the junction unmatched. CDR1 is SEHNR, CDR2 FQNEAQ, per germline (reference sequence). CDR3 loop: CASSSTGTGNTIYF. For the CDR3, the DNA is TGTGCCAGCAGCTCGACAGGGACTGGAAACACCATATATTTT.

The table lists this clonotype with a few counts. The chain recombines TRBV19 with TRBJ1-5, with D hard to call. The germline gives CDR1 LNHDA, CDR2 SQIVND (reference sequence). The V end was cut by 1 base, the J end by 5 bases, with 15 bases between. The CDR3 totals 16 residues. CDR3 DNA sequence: TGTGCCAGTAGTATAGGGACTTCCTTGTCGCATCAGCCCCAGCATTTT. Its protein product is CASSIGTSLSHQPQHF. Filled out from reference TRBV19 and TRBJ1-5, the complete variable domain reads DGGITQSPKYLFRKEGQNVTLSCEQNLNHDAMYWYRQDPGQGLRLIYYSQIVNDFQKGDIAEGYSVSREKKESFPLTVTSAQKNPTAFYLCASSIGTSLSHQPQHFGDGTRLSIL.

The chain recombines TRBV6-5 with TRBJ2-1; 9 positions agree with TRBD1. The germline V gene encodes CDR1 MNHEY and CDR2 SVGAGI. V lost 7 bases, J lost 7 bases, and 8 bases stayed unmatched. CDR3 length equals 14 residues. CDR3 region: CASKRDRGFNEQFF. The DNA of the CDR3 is TGTGCCAGCAAAAGAGACAGGGGGTTTAATGAGCAGTTCTTC.

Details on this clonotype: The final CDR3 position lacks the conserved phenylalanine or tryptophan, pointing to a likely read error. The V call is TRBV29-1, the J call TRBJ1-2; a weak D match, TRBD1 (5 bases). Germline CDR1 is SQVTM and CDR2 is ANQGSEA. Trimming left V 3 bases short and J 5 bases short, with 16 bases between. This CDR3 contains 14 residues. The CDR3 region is CSVDGSGLGYGYTL. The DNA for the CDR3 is TGCAGCGTTGACGGGTCAGGGCTCGGGTATGGCTACACCTTA.

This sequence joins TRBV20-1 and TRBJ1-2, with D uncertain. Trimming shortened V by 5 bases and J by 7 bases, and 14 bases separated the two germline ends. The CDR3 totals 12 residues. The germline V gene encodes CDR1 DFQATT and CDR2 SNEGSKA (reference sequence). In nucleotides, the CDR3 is TGCAGTGCTCGGACTCTCTGGCTTGGCTACACCTTC. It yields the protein CSARTLWLGYTF.

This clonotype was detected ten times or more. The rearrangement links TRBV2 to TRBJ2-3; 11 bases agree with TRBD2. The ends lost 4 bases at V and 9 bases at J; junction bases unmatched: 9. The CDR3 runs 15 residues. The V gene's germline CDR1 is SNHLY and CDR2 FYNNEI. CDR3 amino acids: CASSGLAGWVGTQYF. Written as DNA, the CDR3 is TGTGCCAGCAGTGGACTAGCGGGATGGGTTGGAACGCAGTATTTT.

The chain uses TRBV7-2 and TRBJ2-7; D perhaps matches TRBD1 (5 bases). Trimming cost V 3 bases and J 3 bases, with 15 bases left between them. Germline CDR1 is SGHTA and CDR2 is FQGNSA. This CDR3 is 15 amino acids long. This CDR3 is CASSFRGLRHYEQYF. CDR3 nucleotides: TGTGCCAGCAGCTTTAGGGGCCTCCGCCACTACGAGCAGTACTTC.

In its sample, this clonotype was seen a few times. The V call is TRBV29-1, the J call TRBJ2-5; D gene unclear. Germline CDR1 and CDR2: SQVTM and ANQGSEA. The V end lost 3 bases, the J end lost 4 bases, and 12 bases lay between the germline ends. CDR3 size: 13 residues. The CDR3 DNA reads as TGCAGCGTTGAGAACCACCAAGGAGAGACCCAGTACTTC. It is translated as CSVENHQGETQYF.

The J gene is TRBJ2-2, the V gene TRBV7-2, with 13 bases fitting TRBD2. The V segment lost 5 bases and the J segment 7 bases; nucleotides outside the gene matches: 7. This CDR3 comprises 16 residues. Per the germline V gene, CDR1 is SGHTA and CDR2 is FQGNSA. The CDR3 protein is CASSPWTSGGIGELFF. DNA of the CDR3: TGTGCCAGCAGCCCCTGGACTAGCGGGGGCATCGGGGAGCTGTTTTTT.

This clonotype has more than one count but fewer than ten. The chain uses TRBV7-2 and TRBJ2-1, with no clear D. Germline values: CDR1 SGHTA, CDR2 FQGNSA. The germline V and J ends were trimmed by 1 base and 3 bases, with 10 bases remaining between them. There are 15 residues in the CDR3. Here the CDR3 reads CASSLGRSFYNEQFF. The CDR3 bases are TGTGCCAGCAGCTTAGGTCGGAGTTTCTACAATGAGCAGTTCTTC.

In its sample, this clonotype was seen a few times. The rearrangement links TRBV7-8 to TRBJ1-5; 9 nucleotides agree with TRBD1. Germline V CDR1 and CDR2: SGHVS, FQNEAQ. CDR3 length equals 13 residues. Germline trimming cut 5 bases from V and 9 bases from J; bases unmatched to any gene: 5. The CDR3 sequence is CASSDRGISPQHF. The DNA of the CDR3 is TGTGCCAGCAGCGACAGGGGGATCTCGCCCCAGCATTTT.